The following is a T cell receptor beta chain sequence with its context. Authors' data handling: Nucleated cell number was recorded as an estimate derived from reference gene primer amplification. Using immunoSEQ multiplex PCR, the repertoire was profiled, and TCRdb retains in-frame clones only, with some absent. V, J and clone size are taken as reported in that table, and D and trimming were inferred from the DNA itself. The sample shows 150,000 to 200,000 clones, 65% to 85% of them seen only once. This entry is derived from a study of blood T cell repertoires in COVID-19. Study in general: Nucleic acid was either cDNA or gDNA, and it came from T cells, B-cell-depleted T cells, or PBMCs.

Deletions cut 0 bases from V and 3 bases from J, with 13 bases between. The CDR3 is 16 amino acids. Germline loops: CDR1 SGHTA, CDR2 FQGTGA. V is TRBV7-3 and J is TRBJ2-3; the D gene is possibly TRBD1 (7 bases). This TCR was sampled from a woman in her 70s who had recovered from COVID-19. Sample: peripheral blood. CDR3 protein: CASSLTPAGGTDTQYF. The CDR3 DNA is TGTGCCAGCAGCTTAACGCCGGCAGGGGGGACAGATACGCAGTATTTT.